This is a list of T cell receptor beta chains from one sample in a study of CD8+ T cells in alopecia areata. Libraries were prepared by immunoSEQ multiplex PCR; TCRdb keeps only in-frame clonotypes and omits some of them. This sample has some 25,000 clones, with 40% to 65% found just once. The sequencing input was NKG2D-high CD8+ T cells sorted from blood. The receptors here all came from a human donor with alopecia areata. Both conserved end residues are part of each CDR3. Each record gives: V gene, J gene, clone size, D gene, CDR3 protein, CDR3 DNA. The D gene is left open where the match is weak. Rows may omit the clone size; those that give it use once, few, many or a size class.

V gene: TRBV2
J gene: TRBJ1-2
clone size: few
D gene: .
CDR3 protein: CASNYGYTF
CDR3 DNA: TGTGCCAGCAACTATGGCTACACCTTC

V gene: TRBV13
J gene: TRBJ2-5
clone size: many
D gene: .
CDR3 protein: CASSSGEQETQYF
CDR3 DNA: TGTGCCAGCAGCTCTGGCGAGCAAGAGACCCAGTACTTC

V gene: TRBV4-2
J gene: TRBJ2-1
clone size: .
D gene: .
CDR3 protein: CASSQVFTGTAYNEQFF
CDR3 DNA: TGTGCCAGCAGCCAAGTCTTCACCGGGACGGCCTACAATGAGCAGTTCTTC

V gene: TRBV27
J gene: TRBJ2-3
clone size: .
D gene: .
CDR3 protein: CASGDAGTDTQYF
CDR3 DNA: TGTGCCAGCGGGGACGCGGGTACAGATACGCAGTATTTT

V gene: TRBV2
J gene: TRBJ2-4
clone size: .
D gene: .
CDR3 protein: CASSAPTGSAKNIQYF
CDR3 DNA: TGTGCCAGCAGTGCTCCCACGGGGTCGGCCAAAAACATTCAGTACTTC

V gene: TRBV7-9
J gene: TRBJ1-1
clone size: .
D gene: .
CDR3 protein: CASSPNPQGIETEAFF
CDR3 DNA: TGTGCCAGCAGCCCAAACCCACAGGGAATCGAGACTGAAGCTTTCTTT

V gene: TRBV4-1
J gene: TRBJ1-5
clone size: .
D gene: .
CDR3 protein: CASSPGGGGGQPQHF
CDR3 DNA: TGCGCCAGCAGCCCTGGCGGAGGGGGGGGACAGCCCCAGCATTTT

V gene: TRBV14
J gene: TRBJ2-5
clone size: .
D gene: TRBD2
CDR3 protein: CASSQDLGPGLAGVMPETQYF
CDR3 DNA: TGTGCCAGCAGCCAAGACCTAGGGCCGGGACTAGCGGGAGTCATGCCAGAGACCCAGTACTTC

V gene: TRBV9
J gene: TRBJ2-1
clone size: .
D gene: .
CDR3 protein: CASSISYNEQFF
CDR3 DNA: TGTGCCAGCAGCATAAGCTACAATGAGCAGTTCTTC

V gene: TRBV7-3
J gene: TRBJ2-1
clone size: .
D gene: TRBD2
CDR3 protein: CASSETGTINNEQFF
CDR3 DNA: TGTGCCAGCAGCGAGACCGGGACTATTAACAATGAGCAGTTCTTC

V gene: TRBV7-2
J gene: TRBJ2-1
clone size: .
D gene: .
CDR3 protein: CASSFLRGNEQFF
CDR3 DNA: TGTGCCAGCAGTTTTTTAAGGGGAAATGAGCAGTTCTTC

V gene: TRBV5-1
J gene: TRBJ2-3
clone size: .
D gene: TRBD1
CDR3 protein: CASSLGTGATDTQYF
CDR3 DNA: TGCGCCAGCAGCTTAGGAACAGGGGCCACAGATACGCAGTATTTT

V gene: TRBV5-1
J gene: TRBJ2-5
clone size: .
D gene: .
CDR3 protein: CASSTYRGQETQYF
CDR3 DNA: TGCGCCAGCAGCACCTACCGAGGGCAAGAGACCCAGTACTTC

V gene: TRBV11-2
J gene: TRBJ2-1
clone size: .
D gene: TRBD1
CDR3 protein: CASSNRGFHEQFF
CDR3 DNA: TGTGCCAGCAGCAACAGGGGGTTCCATGAGCAGTTCTTC

V gene: TRBV29-1
J gene: TRBJ1-2
clone size: .
D gene: .
CDR3 protein: CSVSFWEGRPDGGYTF
CDR3 DNA: TGCAGCGTCTCTTTTTGGGAGGGTCGGCCTGATGGTGGCTACACCTTC

V gene: TRBV5-1
J gene: TRBJ1-1
clone size: .
D gene: .
CDR3 protein: CASSLGTLNTEAFF
CDR3 DNA: TGCGCCAGCAGCCTGGGGACATTGAACACTGAAGCTTTCTTT

V gene: TRBV5-1
J gene: TRBJ2-5
clone size: .
D gene: .
CDR3 protein: CASRIRDQETQYF
CDR3 DNA: TGCGCCAGCAGAATCCGGGACCAAGAGACCCAGTACTTC

V gene: TRBV5-1
J gene: TRBJ2-7
clone size: few
D gene: .
CDR3 protein: CASSYIRDGYYEQYF
CDR3 DNA: TGCGCCAGCAGCTATATCCGGGACGGATACTACGAGCAGTACTTC

V gene: TRBV4-2
J gene: TRBJ2-2
clone size: .
D gene: .
CDR3 protein: CASSPLESGELFF
CDR3 DNA: TGTGCCAGCAGCCCGTTGGAGTCCGGGGAGCTGTTTTTT

V gene: TRBV11-2
J gene: TRBJ1-3
clone size: .
D gene: .
CDR3 protein: CASSLASGNTIYF
CDR3 DNA: TGTGCCAGCAGCTTAGCCTCTGGAAACACCATATATTTT

V gene: TRBV6-1
J gene: TRBJ2-7
clone size: .
D gene: TRBD2
CDR3 protein: CASSGAGSGPYEQYF
CDR3 DNA: TGTGCCAGCAGTGGTGCAGGTAGCGGGCCCTACGAGCAGTACTTC

V gene: TRBV14
J gene: TRBJ2-1
clone size: few
D gene: TRBD2
CDR3 protein: CASRTSGALYNEQFF
CDR3 DNA: TGTGCCAGCAGGACAAGCGGGGCACTCTACAATGAGCAGTTCTTC

V gene: TRBV13
J gene: TRBJ1-2
clone size: once
D gene: .
CDR3 protein: CASSLGSGPNYGYTF
CDR3 DNA: TGTGCCAGCAGCTTAGGGAGCGGACCTAACTATGGCTACACCTTC

V gene: TRBV5-1
J gene: TRBJ2-3
clone size: few
D gene: TRBD2
CDR3 protein: CASSFGLAPRDTQYF
CDR3 DNA: TGCGCCAGCAGTTTCGGACTAGCACCCCGAGATACGCAGTATTTT

V gene: TRBV6-5
J gene: TRBJ2-1
clone size: .
D gene: TRBD2
CDR3 protein: CASSYGAGASNEQFF
CDR3 DNA: TGTGCCAGCAGTTACGGGGCGGGAGCGTCCAATGAGCAGTTCTTC

V gene: TRBV7-6
J gene: TRBJ2-3
clone size: few
D gene: .
CDR3 protein: CASSRGGPGDTQYF
CDR3 DNA: TGTGCCAGCAGCAGGGGGGGGCCGGGAGATACGCAGTATTTT

V gene: TRBV5-1
J gene: TRBJ2-7
clone size: .
D gene: .
CDR3 protein: CASSFLRSSSYEQYF
CDR3 DNA: TGCGCCAGCAGCTTCTTGCGATCAAGCTCCTACGAGCAGTACTTC

V gene: TRBV11-2
J gene: TRBJ2-3
clone size: .
D gene: .
CDR3 protein: CASSLEHGATDTQYF
CDR3 DNA: TGTGCCAGCAGCTTAGAACACGGGGCGACAGATACGCAGTATTTT

V gene: TRBV4-1
J gene: TRBJ2-1
clone size: .
D gene: .
CDR3 protein: CASSTGTYNEQFF
CDR3 DNA: TGCGCCAGCAGCACCGGGACCTACAATGAGCAGTTCTTC

V gene: TRBV27
J gene: TRBJ1-5
clone size: few
D gene: .
CDR3 protein: CASSSLGGHQPQHF
CDR3 DNA: TGTGCCAGCAGTTCCTTAGGGGGGCATCAGCCCCAGCATTTT

V gene: TRBV7-6
J gene: TRBJ1-1
clone size: .
D gene: .
CDR3 protein: CASSLAGKNTEAFF
CDR3 DNA: TGTGCCAGCAGCTTAGCAGGGAAGAACACTGAAGCTTTCTTT

V gene: TRBV6-1
J gene: TRBJ2-3
clone size: .
D gene: TRBD1
CDR3 protein: CASSDEVLGTALDTQYF
CDR3 DNA: TGTGCCAGCAGTGATGAGGTGTTGGGGACAGCCCTAGATACGCAGTATTTT

V gene: TRBV29-1
J gene: TRBJ1-2
clone size: .
D gene: .
CDR3 protein: CSVVGAGEDYGYTF
CDR3 DNA: TGCAGCGTTGTAGGGGCAGGGGAGGACTATGGCTACACCTTC

V gene: TRBV2
J gene: TRBJ1-4
clone size: few
D gene: .
CDR3 protein: CASRDSWGEKLFF
CDR3 DNA: TGTGCCAGCAGGGACAGCTGGGGCGAAAAACTGTTTTTT

V gene: TRBV7-9
J gene: TRBJ1-2
clone size: few
D gene: .
CDR3 protein: CASGDSTSYGYTF
CDR3 DNA: TGTGCCAGCGGAGACAGTACCTCCTATGGCTACACCTTC

V gene: TRBV13
J gene: TRBJ2-6
clone size: .
D gene: TRBD2
CDR3 protein: CASSLRGAGANVLTF
CDR3 DNA: TGTGCCAGCAGCCTCCGGGGGGCTGGGGCCAACGTCCTGACTTTC

V gene: TRBV9
J gene: TRBJ2-1
clone size: .
D gene: .
CDR3 protein: CASSPRARNNEQFF
CDR3 DNA: TGTGCCAGCAGCCCCCGAGCGCGGAACAATGAGCAGTTCTTC

V gene: TRBV5-4
J gene: TRBJ2-7
clone size: few
D gene: .
CDR3 protein: CASSLAGNTGEQYF
CDR3 DNA: TGTGCCAGCAGCTTGGCCGGTAACACCGGGGAGCAGTACTTC

V gene: TRBV7-8
J gene: TRBJ1-4
clone size: .
D gene: TRBD1
CDR3 protein: CASTAGTVWNEKLLF
CDR3 DNA: TGTGCCAGCACAGCAGGGACAGTGTGGAATGAAAAACTGCTTTTT

V gene: TRBV27
J gene: TRBJ1-2
clone size: few
D gene: .
CDR3 protein: CASSRLGANYGYTF
CDR3 DNA: TGTGCCAGCAGCCGACTGGGGGCTAACTATGGCTACACCTTC

V gene: TRBV29-1
J gene: TRBJ2-1
clone size: .
D gene: TRBD2
CDR3 protein: CSYPRTSSYNEQFF
CDR3 DNA: TGCAGCTACCCTCGGACTAGCTCCTACAATGAGCAGTTCTTC

V gene: TRBV27
J gene: TRBJ2-7
clone size: once
D gene: .
CDR3 protein: CASQAGSYEQYF
CDR3 DNA: TGTGCCAGTCAAGCGGGTTCCTACGAGCAGTACTTC

V gene: TRBV27
J gene: TRBJ2-5
clone size: .
D gene: .
CDR3 protein: CASSLSTGEGETQYF
CDR3 DNA: TGTGCCAGCAGTTTATCAACGGGAGAAGGAGAGACCCAGTACTTC

V gene: TRBV7-2
J gene: TRBJ2-3
clone size: few
D gene: TRBD1
CDR3 protein: CASSSTGGEGDTQYF
CDR3 DNA: TGTGCCAGCAGTTCGACAGGGGGTGAGGGAGATACGCAGTATTTT

V gene: TRBV7-2
J gene: TRBJ2-2
clone size: .
D gene: TRBD2
CDR3 protein: CASSSELAGVKTGELFF
CDR3 DNA: TGTGCCAGCAGCTCCGAACTAGCGGGAGTTAAGACCGGGGAGCTGTTTTTT

V gene: TRBV7-9
J gene: TRBJ1-1
clone size: many
D gene: .
CDR3 protein: CASSLALGPKNTEAFF
CDR3 DNA: TGTGCCAGCAGCTTAGCTTTGGGGCCGAAGAACACTGAAGCTTTCTTT

V gene: TRBV27
J gene: TRBJ2-7
clone size: .
D gene: .
CDR3 protein: CASSLSAGAYYEQYF
CDR3 DNA: TGTGCCAGCAGTTTATCTGCGGGGGCCTACTACGAGCAGTACTTC

V gene: TRBV5-1
J gene: TRBJ1-1
clone size: .
D gene: .
CDR3 protein: CASSSGNMNTEAFF
CDR3 DNA: TGCGCCAGCAGCTCGGGGAACATGAACACTGAAGCTTTCTTT

V gene: TRBV5-6
J gene: TRBJ2-6
clone size: .
D gene: .
CDR3 protein: CASVGCCSGANVLTF
CDR3 DNA: TGTGCCAGCGTCGGGTGTTGCTCTGGGGCCAACGTCCTGACTTTC

V gene: TRBV5-1
J gene: TRBJ2-1
clone size: .
D gene: TRBD2
CDR3 protein: CASSLELAGGLDEQFF
CDR3 DNA: TGCGCCAGCAGCTTGGAGCTAGCGGGAGGCTTGGATGAGCAGTTCTTC

V gene: TRBV9
J gene: TRBJ1-2
clone size: .
D gene: TRBD1
CDR3 protein: CASSDGQTGDNVYGYTF
CDR3 DNA: TGTGCCAGCAGCGACGGCCAGACAGGGGACAACGTTTATGGCTACACCTTC

V gene: TRBV10-3
J gene: TRBJ1-2
clone size: .
D gene: TRBD1
CDR3 protein: CAITNRGMSYGYTF
CDR3 DNA: TGTGCCATCACAAACAGGGGGATGTCGTATGGCTACACCTTC

V gene: TRBV11-2
J gene: TRBJ2-7
clone size: .
D gene: .
CDR3 protein: CASSWTVSYEQYF
CDR3 DNA: TGTGCCAGCAGCTGGACAGTCTCCTACGAGCAGTACTTC

V gene: TRBV4-1
J gene: TRBJ2-7
clone size: .
D gene: TRBD1
CDR3 protein: CASRPQTGGFSYEQYF
CDR3 DNA: TGCGCCAGCAGACCACAGACAGGGGGGTTTTCCTACGAGCAGTACTTC

V gene: TRBV15
J gene: TRBJ1-1
clone size: .
D gene: .
CDR3 protein: CATSSRDLQLAFF
CDR3 DNA: TGTGCCACCAGCAGCAGGGACCTACAGCTTGCTTTCTTT

V gene: TRBV11-2
J gene: TRBJ2-3
clone size: few
D gene: .
CDR3 protein: CASSLTSSRADTQYF
CDR3 DNA: TGTGCCAGCAGCTTGACTAGTTCCAGGGCAGATACGCAGTATTTT